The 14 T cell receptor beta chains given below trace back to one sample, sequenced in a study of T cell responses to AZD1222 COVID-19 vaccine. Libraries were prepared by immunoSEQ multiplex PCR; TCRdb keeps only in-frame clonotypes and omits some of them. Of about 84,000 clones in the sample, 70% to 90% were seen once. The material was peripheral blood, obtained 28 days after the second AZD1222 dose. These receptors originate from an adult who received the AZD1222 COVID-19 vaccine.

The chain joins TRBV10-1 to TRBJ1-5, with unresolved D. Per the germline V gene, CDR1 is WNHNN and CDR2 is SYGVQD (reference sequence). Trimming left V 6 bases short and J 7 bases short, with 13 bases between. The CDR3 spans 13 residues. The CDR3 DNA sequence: TGCGCCAGCAGCGAATCCCCGAGCCAGCCCCAGCATTTT. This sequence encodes CASSESPSQPQHF.

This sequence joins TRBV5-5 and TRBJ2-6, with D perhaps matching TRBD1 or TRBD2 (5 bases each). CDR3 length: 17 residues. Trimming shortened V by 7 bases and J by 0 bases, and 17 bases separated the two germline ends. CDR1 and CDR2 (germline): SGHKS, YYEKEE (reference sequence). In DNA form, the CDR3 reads TGTGCCAGCTTACCCTCAACCGGGACCTCTGGGGCCAACGTCCTGACTTTC. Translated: CASLPSTGTSGANVLTF.

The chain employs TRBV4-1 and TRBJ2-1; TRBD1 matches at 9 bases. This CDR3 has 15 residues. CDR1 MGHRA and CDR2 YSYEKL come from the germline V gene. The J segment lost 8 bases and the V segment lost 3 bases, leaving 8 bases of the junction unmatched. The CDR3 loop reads CASSQEDRGGDEQFF. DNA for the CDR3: TGCGCCAGCAGCCAGGAGGACAGGGGTGGGGATGAGCAGTTCTTC.

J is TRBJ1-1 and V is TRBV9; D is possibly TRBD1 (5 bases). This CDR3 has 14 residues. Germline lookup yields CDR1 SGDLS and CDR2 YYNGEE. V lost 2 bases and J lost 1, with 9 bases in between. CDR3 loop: CASSVGRENTEAFF. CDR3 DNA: TGTGCCAGCAGCGTTGGCAGGGAGAACACTGAAGCTTTCTTT. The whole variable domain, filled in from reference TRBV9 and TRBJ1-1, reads DSGVTQTPKHLITATGQRVTLRCSPRSGDLSVYWYQQSLDQGLQFLIQYYNGEERAKGNILERFSAQQFPDLHSELNLSSLELGDSALYFCASSVGRENTEAFFGQGTRLTVV.

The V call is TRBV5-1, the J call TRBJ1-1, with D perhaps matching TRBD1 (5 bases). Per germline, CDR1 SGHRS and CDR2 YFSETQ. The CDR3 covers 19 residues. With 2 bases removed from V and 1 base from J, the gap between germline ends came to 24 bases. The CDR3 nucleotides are TGCGCCAGCAGCTTCCGTGTGTTGTCGGCTGGGGGGGAGAACACTGAAGCTTTCTTT. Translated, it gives CASSFRVLSAGGENTEAFF.

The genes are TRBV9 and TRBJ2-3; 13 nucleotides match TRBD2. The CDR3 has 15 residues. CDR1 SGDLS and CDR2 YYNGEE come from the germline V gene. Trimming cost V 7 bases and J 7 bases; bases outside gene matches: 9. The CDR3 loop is CASGTSGGAGNTQYF. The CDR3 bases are TGTGCCAGCGGAACTAGCGGGGGGGCCGGGAATACGCAGTATTTT.

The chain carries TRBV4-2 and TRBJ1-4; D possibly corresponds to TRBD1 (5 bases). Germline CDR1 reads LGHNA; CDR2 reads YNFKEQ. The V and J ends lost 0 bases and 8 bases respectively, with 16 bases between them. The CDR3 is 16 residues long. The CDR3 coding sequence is TGTGCCAGCAGCCAAGAGGGGACCCTCGGCGGGGAAAAACTGTTTTTT. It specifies CASSQEGTLGGEKLFF.

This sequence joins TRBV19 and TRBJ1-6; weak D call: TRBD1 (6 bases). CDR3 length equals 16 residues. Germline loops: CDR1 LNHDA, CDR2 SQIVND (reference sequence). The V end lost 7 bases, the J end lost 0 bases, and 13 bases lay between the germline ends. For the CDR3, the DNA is TGTGCCAGTACTACTCGAGGGGGCTCCTATAATTCACCCCTCCACTTT. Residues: CASTTRGGSYNSPLHF. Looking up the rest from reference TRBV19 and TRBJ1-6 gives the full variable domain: DGGITQSPKYLFRKEGQNVTLSCEQNLNHDAMYWYRQDPGQGLRLIYYSQIVNDFQKGDIAEGYSVSREKKESFPLTVTSAQKNPTAFYLCASTTRGGSYNSPLHFGNGTRLTVT.

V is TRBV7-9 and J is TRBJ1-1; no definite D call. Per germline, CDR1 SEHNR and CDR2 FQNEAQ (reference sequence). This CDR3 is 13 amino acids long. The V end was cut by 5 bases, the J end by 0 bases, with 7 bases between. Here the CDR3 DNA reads TGTGCCAGCAGCGAACTTATGAACACTGAAGCTTTCTTT. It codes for CASSELMNTEAFF.

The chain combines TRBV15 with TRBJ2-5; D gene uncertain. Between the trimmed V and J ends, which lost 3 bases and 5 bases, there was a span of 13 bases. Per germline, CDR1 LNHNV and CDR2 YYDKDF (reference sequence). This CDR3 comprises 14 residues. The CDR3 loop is CATSRSPTLETQYF. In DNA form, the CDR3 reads TGTGCCACCAGCAGGAGCCCTACCCTGGAGACCCAGTACTTC. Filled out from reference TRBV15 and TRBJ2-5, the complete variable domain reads DAMVIQNPRYQVTQFGKPVTLSCSQTLNHNVMYWYQQKSSQAPKLLFHYYDKDFNNEADTPDNFQSRRPNTSFCFLDIRSPGLGDTAMYLCATSRSPTLETQYFGPGTRLLVL.

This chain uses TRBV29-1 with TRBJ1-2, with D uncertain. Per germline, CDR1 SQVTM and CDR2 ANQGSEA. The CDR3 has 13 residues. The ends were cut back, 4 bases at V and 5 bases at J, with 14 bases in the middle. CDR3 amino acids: CSVGSGIGYGYTF. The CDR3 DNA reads TGCAGCGTTGGTTCGGGGATTGGATATGGCTACACCTTC.

The CDR3 loop reads CASSPPRRPSGANVLTF. The CDR3 bases are TGTGCCAGCAGTCCTCCGAGGCGCCCCTCTGGGGCCAACGTCCTGACTTTC. The genes are TRBV6-6 and TRBJ2-6; no definite D call. This CDR3 is 17 amino acids long. Germline V gives CDR1 MNHNY, CDR2 SVGAGI (reference sequence). V lost 5 bases to trimming and J lost 0 bases, with 14 bases between them.

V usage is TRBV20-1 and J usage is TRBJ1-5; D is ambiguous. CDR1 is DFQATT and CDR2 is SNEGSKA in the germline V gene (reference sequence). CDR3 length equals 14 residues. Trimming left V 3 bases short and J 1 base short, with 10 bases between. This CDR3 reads CSASKGRSNQPQHF. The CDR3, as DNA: TGCAGTGCTAGTAAGGGAAGGAGCAATCAGCCCCAGCATTTT.

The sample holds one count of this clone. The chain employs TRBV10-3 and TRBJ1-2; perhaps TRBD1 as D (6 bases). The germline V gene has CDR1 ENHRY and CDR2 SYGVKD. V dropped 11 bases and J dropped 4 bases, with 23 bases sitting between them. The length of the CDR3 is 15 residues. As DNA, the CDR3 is TGTGCCGCAGATTTGGGAACAGGGATGTCCTATGGCTACACCTTC. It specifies CAADLGTGMSYGYTF.